This T cell receptor beta chain is from a study of blood T cell repertoires in COVID-19. Study as a whole: Whether acute or convalescent, the COVID-19 samples came from the United States, Italy and Spain. PBMCs, B-cell-depleted T cells, or T cells were the source of the cDNA or gDNA that made up the material.

How the authors handled the data: Nucleated cell counts were estimated from reference gene primer amplification. Method: immunoSEQ multiplex PCR; TCRdb's copy keeps in-frame clones and lacks some. V, J and clone size were drawn from that table, and D and trimming were deduced from the DNA. Among over 200,000 clones listed, roughly 87% were seen once. The clonotype was recovered from a man aged 40-49 years with active or convalescent COVID-19. The sequencing input was peripheral blood.

CDR3 in DNA: TGTGCCAGCAGCCCCGCGGGGACGAACACCGGGGAGCTGTTTTTT. Amino acid sequence: CASSPAGTNTGELFF. This sequence joins TRBV7-9 and TRBJ2-2; the D gene is possibly TRBD2 (6 bases). The CDR3 is made up of 15 amino acids. CDR1 is SEHNR, CDR2 FQNEAQ, per germline (reference sequence). The ends were cut back, 5 bases at V and 0 bases at J, with 10 bases in the middle.